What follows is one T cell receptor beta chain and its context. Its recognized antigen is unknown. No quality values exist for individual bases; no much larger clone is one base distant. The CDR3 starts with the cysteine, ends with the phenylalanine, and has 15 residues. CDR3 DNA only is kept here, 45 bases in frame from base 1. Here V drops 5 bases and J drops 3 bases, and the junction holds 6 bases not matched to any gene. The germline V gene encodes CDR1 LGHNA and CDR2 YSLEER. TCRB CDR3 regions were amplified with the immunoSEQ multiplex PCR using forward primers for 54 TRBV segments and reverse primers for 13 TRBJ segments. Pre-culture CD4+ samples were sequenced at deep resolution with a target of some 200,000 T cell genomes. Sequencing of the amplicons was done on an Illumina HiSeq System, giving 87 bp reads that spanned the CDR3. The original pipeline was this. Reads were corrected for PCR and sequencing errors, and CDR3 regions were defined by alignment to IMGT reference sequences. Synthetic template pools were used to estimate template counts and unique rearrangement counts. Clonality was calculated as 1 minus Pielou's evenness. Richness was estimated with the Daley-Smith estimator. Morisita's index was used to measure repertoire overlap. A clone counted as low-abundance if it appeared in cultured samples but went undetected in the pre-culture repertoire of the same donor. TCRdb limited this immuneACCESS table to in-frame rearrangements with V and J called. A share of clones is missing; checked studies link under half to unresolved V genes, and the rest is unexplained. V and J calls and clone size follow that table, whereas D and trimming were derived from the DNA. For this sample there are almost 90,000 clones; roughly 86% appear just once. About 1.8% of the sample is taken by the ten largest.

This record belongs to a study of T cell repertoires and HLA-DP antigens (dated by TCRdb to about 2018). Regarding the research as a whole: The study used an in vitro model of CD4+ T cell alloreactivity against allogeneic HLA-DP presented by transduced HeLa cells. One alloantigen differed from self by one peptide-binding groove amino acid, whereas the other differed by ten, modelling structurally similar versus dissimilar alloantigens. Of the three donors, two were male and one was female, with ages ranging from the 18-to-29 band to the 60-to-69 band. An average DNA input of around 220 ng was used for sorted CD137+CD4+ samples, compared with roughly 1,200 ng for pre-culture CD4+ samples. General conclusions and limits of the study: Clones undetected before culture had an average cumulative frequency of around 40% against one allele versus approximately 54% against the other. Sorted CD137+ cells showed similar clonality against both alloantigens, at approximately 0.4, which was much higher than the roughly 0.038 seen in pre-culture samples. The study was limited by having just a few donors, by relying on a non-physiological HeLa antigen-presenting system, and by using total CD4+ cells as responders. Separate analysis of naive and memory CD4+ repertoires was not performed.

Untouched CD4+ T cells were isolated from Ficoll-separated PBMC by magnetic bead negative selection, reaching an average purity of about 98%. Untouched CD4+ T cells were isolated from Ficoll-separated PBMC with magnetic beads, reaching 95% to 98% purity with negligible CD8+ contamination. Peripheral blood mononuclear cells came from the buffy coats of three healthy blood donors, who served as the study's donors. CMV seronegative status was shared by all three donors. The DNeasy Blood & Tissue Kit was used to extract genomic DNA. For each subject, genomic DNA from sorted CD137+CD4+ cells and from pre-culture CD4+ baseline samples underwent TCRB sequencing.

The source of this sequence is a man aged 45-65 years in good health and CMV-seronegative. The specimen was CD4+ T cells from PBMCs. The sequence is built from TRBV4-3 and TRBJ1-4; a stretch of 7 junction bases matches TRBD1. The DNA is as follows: TGCGCCAGCAGCTCTGGACAGGCTTCTAATGAAAAACTGTTTTTT. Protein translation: CASSSGQASNEKLFF.